This TCR beta chain was profiled in a study of Ad26.COV2.S vaccination and SARS-CoV-2 variants. Study outcomes and limitations: Those who received the vaccine showed greater spike-specific TCR breadth than those given placebo. Substantial post-vaccination breadth of spike-specific CD8+ and CD4+ T cell responses was reported.

Worth noting for this clone: Its target is unknown.

Sequenced by immunoSEQ multiplex PCR; TCRdb stores in-frame clones only, minus some. The sample has around 7,000 clones, 84% seen once. This material consisted of peripheral blood, taken after recovery from COVID-19. This TCR was sampled from a human donor who had recovered from COVID-19.

CDR3 protein: CASSKQGGTDTQYF. CDR3 in DNA: TGTGCCAGCAGCAAACAGGGGGGGACAGATACGCAGTATTTT. The V call is TRBV21-1, the J call TRBJ2-3. TRBV21-1 constitutes a pseudogene. The CDR3 contains 14 residues.